The T cell receptor beta chain under discussion was sequenced for a study of PD-1 blockade in mismatch repair-deficient tumors. Study background: Patients had approximately 12 mismatch repair-deficient cancer types, all previously treated and progressing.

The CDR3 consists of 15 residues. Germline CDR1 is SGHVS and CDR2 is FNYEAQ. V lost 5 bases and J lost 1; bases outside the gene matches: 6. Profiling relied on immunoSEQ multiplex PCR, and the TCRdb table lists in-frame clones only, not all of them. The table lists some 66,000 clones, about 91% of them singletons. Material: peripheral blood, obtained 52 weeks after starting pembrolizumab. The V and J genes are TRBV7-6 and TRBJ2-3, with 7 bases fitting TRBD1. The receptor was derived from an adult with mismatch repair-deficient cancer. CDR3 nucleotide sequence: TGTGCCAGCAGCCCAAGACAGGGCGGCACAGATACGCAGTATTTT. This gives the protein CASSPRQGGTDTQYF.